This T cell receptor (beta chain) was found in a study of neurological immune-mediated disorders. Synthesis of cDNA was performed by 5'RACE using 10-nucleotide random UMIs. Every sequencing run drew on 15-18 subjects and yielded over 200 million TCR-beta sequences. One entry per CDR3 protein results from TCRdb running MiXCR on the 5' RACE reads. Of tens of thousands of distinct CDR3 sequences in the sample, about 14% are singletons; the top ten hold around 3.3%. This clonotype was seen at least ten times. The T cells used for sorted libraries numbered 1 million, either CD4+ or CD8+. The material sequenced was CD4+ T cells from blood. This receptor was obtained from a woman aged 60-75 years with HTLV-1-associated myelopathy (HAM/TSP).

The CDR3 reads CAISPAGGQRDTQYF. The CDR3 bases are TGTGCCATCAGCCCAGCGGGGGGCCAACGGGATACGCAGTATTTT. V is TRBV10-3 and J is TRBJ2-3; 9 nucleotides line up with TRBD2. Germline loops: CDR1 ENHRY, CDR2 SYGVKD. CDR3 length equals 15 residues. V lost 6 bases to trimming and J lost 6 bases; unmatched junction nucleotides: 10.